Sequencing of this TCR beta chain was carried out in a study of blood T cell repertoires in COVID-19 (TCRdb year 2020). The study in broad terms: Collaborator samples came from the United States, Italy and Spain and covered acute and convalescent phases of COVID-19. The prospective study material was composed of cDNA or gDNA derived from T cells, B-cell-depleted T cells, or PBMCs. Subjects who had been exposed to COVID-19, were actively infected with it, or had recovered from it provided the deeply sampled blood TCRbeta repertoires that made up the dataset. The repertoires were released in a freely available public database intended as a resource for research on the immune response to SARS-CoV-2. Samples came from the ongoing ImmuneRACE study (first 160 participants) plus 1,254 subjects from 6 global collaborators. A de-identified subject ID, COVID-19 status, age in years and sex were almost always included in the sample metadata. Where HLA class I and class II types were available, the types were taken from metadata supplied by the sample provider, not from assay-based typing.

Whole blood was collected in K2EDTA tubes by collaborating institutions according to the institutions' own protocols. For TCRbeta analysis, collaborators shipped samples as frozen whole blood, isolated PBMCs, or DNA extracted from either of those sample types. The paper's findings and limits, for the study overall: The quantity of clinical and demographic metadata differed by source and by participant and was supplied without curation.

From a lookup of the germline V gene, CDR1 and CDR2 are SGDLS and YYNGEE. V and J lose 0 bases and 5 bases, and a span of 11 bases separates them. The CDR3 measures 14 amino acids from cysteine to phenylalanine. Only CDR3 DNA remains: 42 bases, in frame from the first base. TCRbeta CDR3 regions were amplified from genomic DNA using the immunoSEQ Assay, a bias-controlled multiplex PCR. Per the source publication's procedure: The number of nucleated cells in each sample was estimated from the amplification of reference gene primers within the assay. To quantify the absolute abundance of each unique TCRbeta CDR3 rearrangement, sequence reads were collapsed and filtered. Productive Simpson clonality was computed per sample as the square root of Simpson's diversity index over productive rearrangements. In its TCRdb copy, this immuneACCESS table keeps in-frame sequences only and misses some clones. Where compared with another copy, unresolved V genes explain less than half of these, and the others have no known cause. V and J calls and clone size follow that table, whereas D and trimming were derived from the DNA. This sample is represented by 90,000 to 120,000 clones; 65% to 75% of them were singletons. The ten largest make up about 6% of the sample.

A remark on this clone: Its antigen specificity is not known. No qualities accompany the bases; no much larger clone lies one base away.

Sequencing input: peripheral blood. Here the chain combines TRBV9 and TRBJ2-5, with TRBD1 as a weak D call on 5 bases. The sequence was obtained from an elderly man with acute or convalescent COVID-19. The DNA reads as follows: TGTGCCAGCAGCGTAGATTGGGGCTGGGAGACCCAGTACTTC. This gives the protein CASSVDWGWETQYF.